What follows describes a single T cell receptor (beta chain). Germline CDR1 is SNHLY and CDR2 is FYNNEI. The CDR3 loop spans 13 amino acids. V was cut by 9 bases and J by 0 bases, with 9 bases left in between. This sample is drawn from a study of cytomegalovirus exposure and HLA in healthy donors. Sequencing was performed with immunoSEQ multiplex PCR; in TCRdb, only in-frame clones are kept and a portion is missing. The sample lists more than 150,000 clones, about 80% occurring once. The chain uses TRBV2 and TRBJ1-3; no clear D. Sequenced: PBMCs. The TCR originated in a woman in her late teens or twenties in good health and CMV-seropositive. In DNA, the CDR3 is TGTGCCAGTCTCAGAAACTCTGGAAACACCATATATTTT. Translated, it gives CASLRNSGNTIYF.